This T cell receptor beta chain was profiled in a study of T cell responses to AZD1222 COVID-19 vaccine. The repertoire was sequenced with immunoSEQ multiplex PCR; TCRdb's copy has only in-frame clones and lacks some. Here the sample spans 65,000 to 90,000 clones, about 86% being singletons. CDR1 SGHVS and CDR2 FNYEAQ come from the germline V gene. CDR3 length: 17 amino acids. V was shortened by 1 base and J by 0 bases, with 15 bases between the two germline ends. The chain combines TRBV7-6 with TRBJ1-1, with TRBD1 as a possible D gene (5 bases). The sample here was peripheral blood, taken on day 0 of AZD1222 vaccination. The TCR was taken from an adult in good health. Here the CDR3 DNA reads TGTGCCAGCAGCTTAGGACAGAGGACCACCATGAACACTGAAGCTTTCTTT. As protein: CASSLGQRTTMNTEAFF.